Presented here are 10 T cell receptor beta chains from one specimen sequenced in a study of cytomegalovirus exposure and HLA in healthy donors. Use of 60 Vbeta and 13 Jbeta primers characterized the PCR. Assay used: immunoSEQ multiplex PCR; TCRdb lists only in-frame clones, some missing. The sample records roughly 150,000 clones, 80% to 90% being singletons. The sample consisted of PBMCs. The receptors here all came from a woman under 30 in good health and CMV-seronegative.

V usage is TRBV6-1 and J usage is TRBJ1-1; D is uncertain. The CDR3 runs to 14 residues. Trimming removed 2 bases at V and 6 bases at J, with 13 bases between. Germline loops: CDR1 MNHNS, CDR2 SASEGT. The CDR3 region is CASSEPPQFPEAFF. DNA for the CDR3: TGTGCCAGCAGTGAACCGCCCCAGTTCCCTGAAGCTTTCTTT.

This clone occurred once. DNA of the CDR3: TGTGCCAGCAGCTCCGCCGATCAGGGGGAAGGTGGCTACACCTTC. It translates to CASSSADQGEGGYTF. This sequence joins TRBV5-4 and TRBJ1-2, with TRBD1 identical over 7 bases. V gave up 3 bases and J gave up 7 bases; unmatched junction bases: 12. Germline lookup yields CDR1 SGHNT and CDR2 YYREEE (reference sequence). The CDR3 consists of 15 residues. The whole variable domain, remainder taken from reference TRBV5-4 and TRBJ1-2, is ETGVTQSPTHLIKTRGQQVTLRCSSQSGHNTVSWYQQALGQGPQFIFQYYREEENGRGNFPPRFSGLQFPNYSSELNVNALELDDSALYLCASSSADQGEGGYTFGSGTRLTVV.

This chain joins TRBV7-2 and TRBJ1-2; 7 nucleotides match TRBD1. Trimming cost V 0 bases and J 5 bases; bases outside gene matches: 6. The CDR3 sequence is 15 residues long. The germline CDR1 and CDR2 sequences are SGHTA and FQGNSA. As DNA, the CDR3 is TGTGCCAGCAGCTTAGCAGGACCAGGGGGGTATGGCTACACCTTC. Its translation: CASSLAGPGGYGYTF. Full variable domain (missing parts from reference TRBV7-2 and TRBJ1-2): GAGVSQSPSNKVTEKGKDVELRCDPISGHTALYWYRQSLGQGLEFLIYFQGNSAPDKSGLPSDRFSAERTGGSVSTLTIQRTQQEDSAVYLCASSLAGPGGYGYTFGSGTRLTVV.

This clone was seen a few times. The chain links TRBV7-9 to TRBJ2-7, with a possible D match to TRBD2 (5 bases). Trimming pared 0 bases from V and 5 bases from J, leaving 8 bases between. In germline, CDR1 is SEHNR, CDR2 FQNEAQ (reference sequence). CDR3 length: 13 amino acids. The chain's CDR3 is CASSLAPGDEQYF. The CDR3 DNA is TGTGCCAGCAGCTTAGCGCCCGGGGACGAGCAGTACTTC.

The V call is TRBV13, the J call TRBJ2-3, with D possibly TRBD2 on 5 matching bases. The CDR3 covers 16 residues. V lost 5 bases and J 0 bases, leaving 15 bases between the germline ends. Looked up from germline, CDR1 is PRHDT and CDR2 is FYEKMQ (reference sequence). CDR3 protein: CASSPSPAVSTDTQYF. CDR3 DNA: TGTGCCAGCAGCCCCTCCCCAGCGGTGAGCACAGATACGCAGTATTTT.

This clone came up a few times. This rearrangement joins TRBV21-1 to TRBJ2-7; TRBD1 reflects the table's D call only, with no check against the DNA. TRBV21-1 is shown as a pseudogene. The CDR3 totals 15 residues. The CDR3 sequence: CASSTGQGVRYEQYF. DNA of the CDR3: TGTGCCAGCAGCACGGGACAGGGAGTTCGGTACGAGCAGTACTTC.

The gene calls are TRBV28 and TRBJ1-4, with no clear D. There are 13 residues in the CDR3. CDR1 is MDHEN, CDR2 SYDVKM, per germline. The V end lost 7 bases, the J end lost 8 bases, and 14 bases lay between the germline ends. CDR3 in DNA: TGTGCCAGCAATAGTCAGTTGAGGGAAAAACTGTTTTTT. Translating gives CASNSQLREKLFF. Using reference TRBV28 and TRBJ1-4 for the parts outside the CDR3, the full variable domain is DVKVTQSSRYLVKRTGEKVFLECVQDMDHENMFWYRQDPGLGLRLIYFSYDVKMKEKGDIPEGYSVSREKKERFSLILESASTNQTSMYLCASNSQLREKLFFGSGTQLSVL.

This clone occurred once. The chain has TRBV7-9 and TRBJ1-3, with D uncertain. Germline CDR1 reads SEHNR; CDR2 reads FQNEAQ (reference sequence). The CDR3 has 14 amino acids. Trimming pared 5 bases from V and 0 bases from J, leaving 8 bases between. CDR3 DNA sequence: TGTGCCAGCAGCCCCCTTTCCTCTGGAAACACCATATATTTT. Residues: CASSPLSSGNTIYF.

The V gene is TRBV18, the J gene TRBJ2-2; 10 positions agree with TRBD1. Trimming took 3 bases from V and 3 from J; bases not matched to a gene: 4. The CDR3 loop spans 16 amino acids. Per the germline V gene, CDR1 is KGHSH and CDR2 is LQKENI. CDR3 loop: CASSPLGTGDTGELFF. DNA for the CDR3: TGTGCCAGCTCACCTCTAGGGACAGGGGACACCGGGGAGCTGTTTTTT. Variable domain in full (rest from reference TRBV18 and TRBJ2-2): NAGVMQNPRHLVRRRGQEARLRCSPMKGHSHVYWYRQLPEEGLKFMVYLQKENIIDESGMPKERFSAEFPKEGPSILRIQQVVRGDSAAYFCASSPLGTGDTGELFFGEGSRLTVL.

This chain's CDR3 is CASSLAGRRETQYF. The CDR3 DNA is TGTGCCAGCAGCTTAGCGGGGAGACGAGAGACCCAGTACTTC. The chain carries TRBV7-2 and TRBJ2-5; a weak D match, TRBD2 (5 bases). Germline assignment: CDR1 SGHTA and CDR2 FQGNSA. The CDR3 has 14 amino acids. Trimming took 0 bases from V and 4 from J, leaving 9 bases between them.